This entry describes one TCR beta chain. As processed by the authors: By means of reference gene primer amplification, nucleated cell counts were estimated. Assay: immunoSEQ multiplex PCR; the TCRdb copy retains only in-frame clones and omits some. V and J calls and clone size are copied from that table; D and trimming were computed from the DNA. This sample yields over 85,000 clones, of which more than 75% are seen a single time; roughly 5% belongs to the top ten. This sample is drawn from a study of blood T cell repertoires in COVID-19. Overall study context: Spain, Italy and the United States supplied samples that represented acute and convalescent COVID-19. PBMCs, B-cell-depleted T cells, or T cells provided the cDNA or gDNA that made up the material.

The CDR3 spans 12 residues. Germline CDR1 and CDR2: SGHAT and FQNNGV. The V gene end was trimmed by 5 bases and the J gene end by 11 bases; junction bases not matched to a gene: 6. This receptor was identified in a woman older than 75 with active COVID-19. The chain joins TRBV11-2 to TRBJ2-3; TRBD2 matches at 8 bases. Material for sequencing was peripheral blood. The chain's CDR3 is CASSQTSDWQYF. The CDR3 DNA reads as TGTGCCAGCAGCCAGACTAGCGATTGGCAGTATTTT.